These T cell receptor beta chains were read from a single sample in a study of T cells in Graves' hyperthyroidism and ophthalmopathy. TCRdb redid the calling of the multiplex PCR reads with MiXCR, one entry per CDR3 protein. In the table there are around 400,000 distinct CDR3 sequences, approximately 14% of which are singletons. The material sequenced was blood. The source of these receptors is a woman aged 18 to 35 with Graves' hyperthyroidism that later progressed to Graves' ophthalmopathy. Each CDR3 is given with its conserved first and last residue. The D gene is left open where the match is weak. Clone size is shown for a subset of rows, as once, few, many or a class of expanded clone.

D gene: TRBD1
J gene: TRBJ2-7
clone size: NA
V gene: TRBV19
CDR3 DNA: TGTGCCAGTAGTTCCTGGGACAGCTACGAGCAGTACTTC
CDR3 protein: CASSSWDSYEQYF

D gene: TRBD2
J gene: TRBJ2-7
clone size: many
V gene: TRBV7-9
CDR3 DNA: TGTGCCAGCAGCTCGATTCGAGGGAGGGCTTTCTACGAGCAGTACTTC
CDR3 protein: CASSSIRGRAFYEQYF

D gene: TRBD2
J gene: TRBJ2-2
clone size: many
V gene: TRBV28
CDR3 DNA: TGTGCCAGCAGTTCCGGTCGCCCTGGTAGCGGGAGGAACACCGGGGAGCTGTTTTTT
CDR3 protein: CASSSGRPGSGRNTGELFF

D gene: NA
J gene: TRBJ1-5
clone size: many
V gene: TRBV10-3
CDR3 DNA: TGTGCCATCAGTGAATTTGGGCTGGGTAGCAATCAGCCCCAGCATTTT
CDR3 protein: CAISEFGLGSNQPQHF

D gene: NA
J gene: TRBJ2-7
clone size: many
V gene: TRBV5-6
CDR3 DNA: TGTGCCAGCAGCCCCGGGGGCAGAGGGTATACCTACGAGCAGTACTTC
CDR3 protein: CASSPGGRGYTYEQYF

D gene: TRBD1
J gene: TRBJ2-1
clone size: NA
V gene: TRBV19
CDR3 DNA: TGTGCCAGTAGTCCTAGGGGACAGGGGGTCAAAGGCTCCTACAATGAGCAGTTCTTC
CDR3 protein: CASSPRGQGVKGSYNEQFF

D gene: TRBD1
J gene: TRBJ1-2
clone size: NA
V gene: TRBV14
CDR3 DNA: TGTGCCAGCAGCCAAGCGTCAGGGGGCTACTATGGCTACACCTTC
CDR3 protein: CASSQASGGYYGYTF

D gene: NA
J gene: TRBJ2-5
clone size: many
V gene: TRBV2
CDR3 DNA: TGTGCCAGCACTTGGTCAGGGATGGAGACCCAGTACTTC
CDR3 protein: CASTWSGMETQYF

D gene: TRBD1
J gene: TRBJ2-2
clone size: many
V gene: TRBV4-3
CDR3 DNA: TGCGCCAGCAGCCAAGATCGCAGGGGGCGCAACACCGGGGAGCTGTTTTTT
CDR3 protein: CASSQDRRGRNTGELFF

D gene: NA
J gene: TRBJ1-1
clone size: few
V gene: TRBV27
CDR3 DNA: TGTGCCAGCAGTTATGGTCGCGGGCGCAACACTGAAGCTTTCTTT
CDR3 protein: CASSYGRGRNTEAFF

D gene: NA
J gene: TRBJ2-7
clone size: few
V gene: TRBV28
CDR3 DNA: TGTGCCAGCAGTCCCACGACGGAACCTTCATACGAGCAGTACTTC
CDR3 protein: CASSPTTEPSYEQYF

D gene: TRBD2
J gene: TRBJ2-3
clone size: NA
V gene: TRBV12-5
CDR3 DNA: TGTGCTAGCAGGGGCGGGAGGGGCACGCAGTATTTT
CDR3 protein: CASRGGRGTQYF

D gene: NA
J gene: TRBJ2-1
clone size: NA
V gene: TRBV11-3
CDR3 DNA: TGTGCCAGCAGCTTAGACTCTAGCTTGGTCTACAATGAGCAGTTCTTC
CDR3 protein: CASSLDSSLVYNEQFF

D gene: TRBD2
J gene: TRBJ2-1
clone size: NA
V gene: TRBV27
CDR3 DNA: TGTGCCAGCAAACTAGCGGGAGGAGGAGGCAATGAGCAGTTCTTC
CDR3 protein: CASKLAGGGGNEQFF

D gene: NA
J gene: TRBJ2-7
clone size: many
V gene: TRBV2
CDR3 DNA: TGTGCCAGCACCAACGCCCTAGCGGAGCAGTACTTC
CDR3 protein: CASTNALAEQYF

D gene: NA
J gene: TRBJ1-4
clone size: few
V gene: TRBV20-1
CDR3 DNA: TGCAGTGCCTCTGCCCGACAGGTCCCGGGGGAAAAACTGTTTTTT
CDR3 protein: CSASARQVPGEKLFF

D gene: TRBD2
J gene: TRBJ2-1
clone size: NA
V gene: TRBV7-2
CDR3 DNA: TGTGCCAGCAGCTCCCTAGCGGGAGGGCCTCGGAATGAGCAGTTCTTC
CDR3 protein: CASSSLAGGPRNEQFF

D gene: NA
J gene: TRBJ2-1
clone size: many
V gene: TRBV11-3
CDR3 DNA: TGTGCCAGCAGCCCTGGGGAATCTAGATACAATGAGCAGTTCTTC
CDR3 protein: CASSPGESRYNEQFF

D gene: NA
J gene: TRBJ2-2
clone size: many
V gene: TRBV6-2/TRBV6-3
CDR3 DNA: TGTGCCAGCCAGCAGGTTGTCACCGGGGAGCTGTTTTTT
CDR3 protein: CASQQVVTGELFF

D gene: TRBD1
J gene: TRBJ2-6
clone size: many
V gene: TRBV28
CDR3 DNA: TGTGCCAGCAGTTACGACAGGGAGCCTGGGGCCAACGTCCTGACTTTC
CDR3 protein: CASSYDREPGANVLTF

D gene: TRBD2
J gene: TRBJ2-1
clone size: NA
V gene: TRBV28
CDR3 DNA: TGTGCCAGCAGTTTAGGTAGGAGCGGGAGTAATTGGAATGAGCAGTTCTTC
CDR3 protein: CASSLGRSGSNWNEQFF

D gene: NA
J gene: TRBJ1-5
clone size: many
V gene: TRBV20-1
CDR3 DNA: TGCAGTGCTAGCCCCGGGGGGGGGTATAGCAATCAGCCCCAGCATTTT
CDR3 protein: CSASPGGGYSNQPQHF

D gene: TRBD2
J gene: TRBJ2-3
clone size: few
V gene: TRBV27
CDR3 DNA: TGTGCCAGCAGTTTCGGCCTAGCGGGAGGCCCTAACACAGATACGCAGTATTTT
CDR3 protein: CASSFGLAGGPNTDTQYF

D gene: NA
J gene: TRBJ2-3
clone size: many
V gene: TRBV20-1
CDR3 DNA: TGCAGTGCCGACCCTGATTGGACAGATACGCAGTATTTT
CDR3 protein: CSADPDWTDTQYF

D gene: TRBD2
J gene: TRBJ2-1
clone size: many
V gene: TRBV28
CDR3 DNA: TGTGCCAGCAGTTTGGGACTAGCACTTGAGCAGTTCTTC
CDR3 protein: CASSLGLALEQFF

D gene: NA
J gene: TRBJ2-6
clone size: few
V gene: TRBV9
CDR3 DNA: TGTGCCAGCAGCGTCCAGAGCTCTGGGGCCAACGTCCTGACTTTC
CDR3 protein: CASSVQSSGANVLTF

D gene: NA
J gene: TRBJ2-1
clone size: many
V gene: TRBV20-1
CDR3 DNA: TGCAGTGCTAGAGATCGAATTAGCGGACAGAGCTCCTACAATGAGCAGTTCTTC
CDR3 protein: CSARDRISGQSSYNEQFF

D gene: NA
J gene: TRBJ1-1
clone size: many
V gene: TRBV18
CDR3 DNA: TGTGCCAGCTCACCTAATGCAGGGGCTGAAGCTTTCTTT
CDR3 protein: CASSPNAGAEAFF

D gene: NA
J gene: TRBJ2-3
clone size: few
V gene: TRBV27
CDR3 DNA: TGTGCCAGCTCTTTATGGGGGGGACAGAGCACAGATACGCAGTATTTT
CDR3 protein: CASSLWGGQSTDTQYF

D gene: NA
J gene: TRBJ2-7
clone size: many
V gene: TRBV20-1
CDR3 DNA: TGCAGTGCTAGGAAACCCCAGCGGCGCCGTATTGGGGAGCAGTACTTC
CDR3 protein: CSARKPQRRRIGEQYF

D gene: NA
J gene: TRBJ2-5
clone size: many
V gene: TRBV2
CDR3 DNA: TGTGCCAGCAGTTCGACAGGCCTTTACCAAGAGACCCAGTACTTC
CDR3 protein: CASSSTGLYQETQYF

D gene: TRBD1
J gene: TRBJ1-5
clone size: NA
V gene: TRBV9
CDR3 DNA: TGTGCCAGCAGCCTGGGACAGACGCATAGCAATCAGCCCCAGCATTTT
CDR3 protein: CASSLGQTHSNQPQHF

D gene: NA
J gene: TRBJ2-5
clone size: few
V gene: TRBV10-3
CDR3 DNA: TGTGCCATCAGGCAAGAAGGGGATTGGGGGGAGACCCAGTACTTC
CDR3 protein: CAIRQEGDWGETQYF

D gene: NA
J gene: TRBJ1-4
clone size: many
V gene: TRBV7-9
CDR3 DNA: TGTGCCAGCAGCTCCCGGGACGGAACAACTAATGAAAAACTGTTTTTT
CDR3 protein: CASSSRDGTTNEKLFF

D gene: TRBD2
J gene: TRBJ2-7
clone size: NA
V gene: TRBV9
CDR3 DNA: TGTGCCAGCAGCCCAACTGGCGGGAGTGTTGACGAGCAGTACTTC
CDR3 protein: CASSPTGGSVDEQYF

D gene: NA
J gene: TRBJ2-2
clone size: NA
V gene: TRBV10-3
CDR3 DNA: TGTGCCATCAGGAAAGACCCCACCGGGGAGCTGTTTTTT
CDR3 protein: CAIRKDPTGELFF

D gene: TRBD2
J gene: TRBJ2-7
clone size: NA
V gene: TRBV4-2
CDR3 DNA: TGTGCCAGCAGCCAAGATGGGACTAGCGGGTCCTACGAGCAGTACTTC
CDR3 protein: CASSQDGTSGSYEQYF

D gene: TRBD2
J gene: TRBJ2-1
clone size: many
V gene: TRBV11-3
CDR3 DNA: TGTGCCAGCAGCTCCTCCGGGACTAGCGGAAACAATGAGCAGTTCTTC
CDR3 protein: CASSSSGTSGNNEQFF

D gene: NA
J gene: TRBJ1-1
clone size: NA
V gene: TRBV18
CDR3 DNA: TGTGCCAGCTCACCGCTTGCCGGGTCGAACACTGAAGCTTTCTTT
CDR3 protein: CASSPLAGSNTEAFF

D gene: NA
J gene: TRBJ1-2
clone size: few
V gene: TRBV20-1
CDR3 DNA: TGCAGTGCTAGGGATCCGGTAGACTATGACTACACCTTC
CDR3 protein: CSARDPVDYDYTF

D gene: TRBD2
J gene: TRBJ2-7
clone size: once
V gene: TRBV6-1
CDR3 DNA: TGTGCCAGCAGTGTACTAGCGGGAACGTACGAGCAGTACTTC
CDR3 protein: CASSVLAGTYEQYF

D gene: TRBD2
J gene: TRBJ2-1
clone size: NA
V gene: TRBV20-1
CDR3 DNA: TGCAGTGCTAGAGTATCGGGGGGGACCTACAATGAGCAGTTCTTC
CDR3 protein: CSARVSGGTYNEQFF

D gene: TRBD2
J gene: TRBJ2-5
clone size: few
V gene: TRBV18
CDR3 DNA: TGTGCCAGCTCACCCTCCTTGGGACTAGCGGGAGCGACCCAGTACTTC
CDR3 protein: CASSPSLGLAGATQYF

D gene: NA
J gene: TRBJ2-7
clone size: many
V gene: TRBV6-5
CDR3 DNA: TGTGCCAGCAGTTACTCGTACAGGGAAGCCTACGAGCAGTACTTC
CDR3 protein: CASSYSYREAYEQYF